This T cell receptor beta chain was obtained from a study of PD-1 blockade in classical Hodgkin lymphoma (dated by TCRdb to about 2020). About the investigation overall: To define a peripheral blood immune signature of response to PD-1 blockade in classical Hodgkin lymphoma, the study combined TCR beta sequencing with CyTOF.

The paper as a whole reports these results and caveats: Baseline TCR diversity was reported as lower in newly diagnosed patients than in healthy donors, and lower still in relapsed/refractory patients. The study was restricted to a single clinical trial cohort, and the causes of repertoire differences, possibly disease activity or prior therapy, were left undefined.

On this clone: Its recognized antigen is unknown. Base quality data are lacking; no much larger clone is found one base away.

The Qiagen DNeasy kit was used to extract genomic DNA both from unsorted PBMCs and from the negatively selected CD4+ and CD8+ fractions. TCR beta CDR3 regions were subjected to amplification by immunoSEQ multiplex PCR with primers that anneal to V and J segments. Amplification bias was minimized using a synthetic immune receptor repertoire, and residual bias was removed computationally after sequencing. As for the authors' bioinformatics: Repertoire diversity was quantified as the Shannon entropy index using custom Python scripts. The unsorted, CD4+ and CD8+ repertoires were each analyzed separately, with the exception of combined analyses, where CD4+ and CD8+ sequences were merged in silico. TCRdb obtained this table from immuneACCESS and retained in-frame rearrangements with V and J assigned. These tables miss some clones; where compared with another copy, unresolved V genes account for less than half of the shortfall, and the remainder is unexplained. D and trimming come from the DNA, and the V and J calls and clone size come from that table. This sample is represented by about 47,000 clones; approximately 90% of them were singletons. The ten largest clonotypes hold 4.5% to 6% of the sample.

According to the study, the label for this sample's time point signals: newly diagnosed, previously untreated cHL patient sample. PBMCs from patients with newly diagnosed, previously untreated classical Hodgkin lymphoma were sequenced as a comparison group for the relapsed/refractory trial patients. Peripheral blood was collected in 8 mL Vacutainer Cell Preparation Tubes, from which PBMCs were isolated by centrifugation and then cryopreserved. The V end loses 2 bases and the J end loses 4 bases, and a stretch of 17 bases separates them. The germline V gene specifies MGHRA as CDR1 and YSYEKL as CDR2. The CDR3, from cysteine to phenylalanine, totals 16 residues. The read is trimmed to its CDR3 DNA, 48 bases read in frame from base 1.

This receptor was taken from a human donor with classical Hodgkin lymphoma. In this chain, TRBV4-1 is recombined with TRBJ1-1; D gene: possibly TRBD1, on 6 matching bases. The sample was peripheral blood mononuclear cells (PBMCs). The sequence in DNA is TGCGCCAGCAGCCAAAATACCTTAGGGGGGCTCACTGAAGCTTTCTTT. It codes for CASSQNTLGGLTEAFF.